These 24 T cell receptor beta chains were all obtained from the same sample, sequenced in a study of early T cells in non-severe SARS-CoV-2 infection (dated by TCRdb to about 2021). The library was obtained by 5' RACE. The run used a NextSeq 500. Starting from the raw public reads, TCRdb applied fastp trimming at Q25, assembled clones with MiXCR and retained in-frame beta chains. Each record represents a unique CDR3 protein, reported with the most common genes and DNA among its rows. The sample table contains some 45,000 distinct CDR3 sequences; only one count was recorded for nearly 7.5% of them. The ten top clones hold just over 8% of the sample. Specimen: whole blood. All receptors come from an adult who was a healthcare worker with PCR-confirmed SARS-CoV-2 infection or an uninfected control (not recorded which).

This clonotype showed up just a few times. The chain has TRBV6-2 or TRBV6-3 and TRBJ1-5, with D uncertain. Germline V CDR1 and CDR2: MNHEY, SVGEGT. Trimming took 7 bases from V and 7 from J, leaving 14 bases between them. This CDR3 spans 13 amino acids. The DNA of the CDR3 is TGTGCCAGCACCCGGAGCCTTAAGCAGCCCCAGCATTTT. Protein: CASTRSLKQPQHF.

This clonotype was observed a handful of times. CDR3 protein: CASSPPSGTEYGYTF. The DNA of the CDR3 is TGTGCCAGCTCACCACCTTCCGGGACAGAGTATGGCTACACCTTC. The chain recombines TRBV18 with TRBJ1-2, with 7 bases aligning to TRBD1. The CDR3 consists of 15 residues. In germline, CDR1 is KGHSH, CDR2 LQKENI. Trimming at V came to 0 bases and at J to 5 bases, leaving 6 bases not matched to a gene.

The CDR3 bases are TGTGCCATCAGGGGTGCTAACACTGAAGCTTTCTTT. It translates to CAIRGANTEAFF. The chain has TRBV10-3 and TRBJ1-1, with D uncertain. This CDR3 is 12 amino acids long. Looked up from germline, CDR1 is ENHRY and CDR2 is SYGVKD. V was trimmed by 6 bases and J by 2 bases, leaving 7 bases between them.

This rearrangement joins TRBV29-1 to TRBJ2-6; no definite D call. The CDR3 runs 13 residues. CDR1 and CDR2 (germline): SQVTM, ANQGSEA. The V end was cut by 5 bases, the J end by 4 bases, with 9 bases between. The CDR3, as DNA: TGCAGCGTTCACCAAACAGGGGCCAACGTCCTGACTTTC. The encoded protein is CSVHQTGANVLTF.

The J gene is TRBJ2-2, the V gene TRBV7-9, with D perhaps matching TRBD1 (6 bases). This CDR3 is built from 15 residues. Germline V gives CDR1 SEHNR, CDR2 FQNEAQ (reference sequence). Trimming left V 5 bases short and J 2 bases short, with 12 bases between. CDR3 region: CASSAGALNTGELFF. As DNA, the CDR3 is TGTGCCAGCAGCGCAGGGGCCCTTAACACCGGGGAGCTGTTTTTT.

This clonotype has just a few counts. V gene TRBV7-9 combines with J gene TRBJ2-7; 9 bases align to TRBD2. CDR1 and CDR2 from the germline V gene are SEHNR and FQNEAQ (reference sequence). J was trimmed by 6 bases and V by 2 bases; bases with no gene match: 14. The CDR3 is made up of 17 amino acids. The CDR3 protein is CASSLPFSGLASGEQYF. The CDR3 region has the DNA TGTGCCAGCAGCTTACCATTTTCGGGACTAGCATCGGGCGAGCAGTACTTC.

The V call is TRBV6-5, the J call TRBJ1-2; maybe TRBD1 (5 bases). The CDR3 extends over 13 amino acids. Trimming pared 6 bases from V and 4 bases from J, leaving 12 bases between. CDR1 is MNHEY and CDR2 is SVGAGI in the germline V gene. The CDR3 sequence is CASRGLSVYGYTF. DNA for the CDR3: TGTGCCAGCAGGGGACTTTCCGTCTATGGCTACACCTTC.

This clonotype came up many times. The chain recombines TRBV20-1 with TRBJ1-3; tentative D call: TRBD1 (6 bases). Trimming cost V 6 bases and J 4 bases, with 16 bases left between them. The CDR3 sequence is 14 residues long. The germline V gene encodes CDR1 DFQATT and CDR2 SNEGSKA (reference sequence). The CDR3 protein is CSARPVTGGNTIYF. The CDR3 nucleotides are TGCAGTGCCAGGCCGGTCACAGGGGGAAACACCATATATTTT.

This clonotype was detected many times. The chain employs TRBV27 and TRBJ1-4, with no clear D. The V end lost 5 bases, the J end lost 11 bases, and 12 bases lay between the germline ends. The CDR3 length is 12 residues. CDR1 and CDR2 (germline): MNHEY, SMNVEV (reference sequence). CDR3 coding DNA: TGTGCCAGCAGTCTCGTTAGTGGGAAACTGTTTTTT. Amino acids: CASSLVSGKLFF.

The CDR3 here is CASSFRTSEDTQYF. CDR3 coding DNA: TGTGCCAGCAGCTTCCGGACTAGCGAGGATACGCAGTATTTT. V usage is TRBV5-8 and J usage is TRBJ2-3, with 9 bases identical to TRBD2. Germline CDR1 reads SGHTS; CDR2 reads YDEGEE. CDR3 length equals 14 residues. The ends lost 2 bases at V and 6 bases at J; junction bases unmatched: 4.

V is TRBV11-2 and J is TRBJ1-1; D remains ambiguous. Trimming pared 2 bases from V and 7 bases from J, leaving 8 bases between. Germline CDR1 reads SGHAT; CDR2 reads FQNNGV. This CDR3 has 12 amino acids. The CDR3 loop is CASSLTTFEAFF. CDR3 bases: TGTGCCAGCAGCTTAACAACCTTTGAAGCTTTCTTT.

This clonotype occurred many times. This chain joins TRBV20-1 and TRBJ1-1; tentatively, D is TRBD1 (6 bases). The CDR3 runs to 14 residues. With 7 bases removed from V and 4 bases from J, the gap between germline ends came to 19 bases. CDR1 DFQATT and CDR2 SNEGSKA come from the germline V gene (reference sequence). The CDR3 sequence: CSERLVQGGTEAFF. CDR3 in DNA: TGCAGTGAGCGGTTGGTACAGGGAGGCACTGAAGCTTTCTTT.

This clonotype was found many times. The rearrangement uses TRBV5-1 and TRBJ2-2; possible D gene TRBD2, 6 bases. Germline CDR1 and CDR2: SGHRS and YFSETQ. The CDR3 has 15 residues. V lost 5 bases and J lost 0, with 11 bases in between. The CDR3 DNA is TGCGCCAGCAGTTCGGGACTGACGAACACCGGGGAGCTGTTTTTT. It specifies CASSSGLTNTGELFF.

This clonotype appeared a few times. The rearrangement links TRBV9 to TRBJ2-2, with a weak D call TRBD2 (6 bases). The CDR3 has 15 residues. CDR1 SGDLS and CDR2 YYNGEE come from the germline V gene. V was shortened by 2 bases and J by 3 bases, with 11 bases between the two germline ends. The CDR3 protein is CASSVGGAHTGELFF. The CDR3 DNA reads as TGTGCCAGCAGCGTTGGCGGGGCGCACACCGGGGAGCTGTTTTTT.

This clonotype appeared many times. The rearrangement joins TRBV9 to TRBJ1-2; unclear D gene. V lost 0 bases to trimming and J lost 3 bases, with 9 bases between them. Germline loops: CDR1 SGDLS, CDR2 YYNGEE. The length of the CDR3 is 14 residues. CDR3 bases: TGTGCCAGCAGCGTAGCTGGCAAGCACTATGGCTACACCTTC. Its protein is CASSVAGKHYGYTF.

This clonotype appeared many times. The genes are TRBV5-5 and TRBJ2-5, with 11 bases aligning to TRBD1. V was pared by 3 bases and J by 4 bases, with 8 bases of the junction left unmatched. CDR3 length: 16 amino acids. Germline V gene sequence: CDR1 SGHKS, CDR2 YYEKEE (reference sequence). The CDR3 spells CASSSRTGGKGETQYF. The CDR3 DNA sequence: TGTGCCAGCAGCTCACGGACAGGGGGCAAGGGAGAGACCCAGTACTTC.

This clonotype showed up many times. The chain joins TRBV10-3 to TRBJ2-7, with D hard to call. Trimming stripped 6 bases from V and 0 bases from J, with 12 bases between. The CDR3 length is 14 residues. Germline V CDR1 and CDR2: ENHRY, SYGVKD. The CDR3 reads CAISHPLPSYEQYF. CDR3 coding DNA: TGTGCCATCAGCCACCCTCTTCCCTCCTACGAGCAGTACTTC.

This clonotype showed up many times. For the CDR3, the DNA is TGTGCCAGCAGCATCTCCTGGGGGCAGCCCCAGCATTTT. Its protein product is CASSISWGQPQHF. This sequence joins TRBV6-5 and TRBJ1-5; the D gene is possibly TRBD1 (5 bases). The V end was cut by 6 bases, the J end by 7 bases, with 13 bases between. Germline assignment: CDR1 MNHEY and CDR2 SVGAGI. This CDR3 is built from 13 residues.

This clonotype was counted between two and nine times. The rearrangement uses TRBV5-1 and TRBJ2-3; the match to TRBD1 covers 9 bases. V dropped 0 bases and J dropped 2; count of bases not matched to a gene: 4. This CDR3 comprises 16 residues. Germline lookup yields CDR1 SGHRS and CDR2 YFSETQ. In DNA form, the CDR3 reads TGCGCCAGCAGCTTGGGGACAGGGGCCTTCACAGATACGCAGTATTTT. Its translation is CASSLGTGAFTDTQYF.

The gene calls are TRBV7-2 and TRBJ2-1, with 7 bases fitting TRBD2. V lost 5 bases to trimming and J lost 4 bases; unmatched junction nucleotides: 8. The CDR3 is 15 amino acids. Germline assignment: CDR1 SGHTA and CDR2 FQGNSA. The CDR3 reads CASSATTGGYNEQFF. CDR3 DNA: TGTGCCAGCAGCGCCACGACGGGGGGATACAATGAGCAGTTCTTC.

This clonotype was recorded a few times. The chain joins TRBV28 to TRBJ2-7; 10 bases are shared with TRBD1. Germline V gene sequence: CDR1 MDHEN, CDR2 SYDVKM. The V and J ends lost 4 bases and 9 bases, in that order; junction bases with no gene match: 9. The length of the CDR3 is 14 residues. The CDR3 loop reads CASSSPRGQGTQYF. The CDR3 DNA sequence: TGTGCCAGCAGTTCTCCTAGGGGACAGGGGACGCAGTACTTC.

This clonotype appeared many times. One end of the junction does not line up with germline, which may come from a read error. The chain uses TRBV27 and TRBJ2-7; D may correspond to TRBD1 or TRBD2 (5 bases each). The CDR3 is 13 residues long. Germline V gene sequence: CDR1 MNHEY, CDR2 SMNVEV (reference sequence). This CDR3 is CASSVGVAYEQYF. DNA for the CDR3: TGTGCCAGCAGTGTGGGGGTCGCCTACGAACAGTACTTC.

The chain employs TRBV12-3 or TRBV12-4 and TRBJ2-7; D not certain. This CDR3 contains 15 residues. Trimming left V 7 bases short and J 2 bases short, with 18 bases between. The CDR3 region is CASTRGWRRTYEQYF. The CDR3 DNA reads TGTGCCAGCACCCGCGGCTGGCGCAGAACCTACGAGCAGTACTTC.

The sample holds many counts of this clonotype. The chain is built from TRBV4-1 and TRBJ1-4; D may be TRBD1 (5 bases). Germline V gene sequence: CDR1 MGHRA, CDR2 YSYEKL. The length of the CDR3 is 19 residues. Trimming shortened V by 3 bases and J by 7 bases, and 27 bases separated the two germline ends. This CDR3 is CASSHPGLTHGPGREKLFF. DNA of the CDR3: TGCGCCAGCAGCCACCCCGGCTTAACCCACGGACCGGGGCGTGAAAAACTGTTTTTT.